This T cell receptor (beta chain) was captured by sequencing in a study of blood T cells in healthy people across ages. Using a J-beta primer mix together with a sample-barcoded 5' primer, a second PCR was run for about 7 to 12 cycles. From the 5' RACE reads, TCRdb called clonotypes with MiXCR, one entry per CDR3 protein. The table shows approximately 960,000 distinct CDR3 sequences, with roughly 29% occurring only once. This clonotype appeared many times. V was clipped by 1 base and J by 2 bases; unmatched bases: 11. The CDR3 loop spans 17 amino acids. Germline V gene sequence: CDR1 LGHNA, CDR2 YSLEER. These data were likewise used in another study, on T cells of mothers and their children. From that paper: Compared with unrelated pairs, related mother-child pairs had slightly higher, non-significant overlap.

This rearrangement joins TRBV4-3 to TRBJ2-7, with 7 nucleotides matching TRBD1. The sequenced sample consisted of blood. The receptor was isolated from a woman between 40 and 50 years old in good health. The CDR3 bases are TGCGCCAGCAGCCAAGTGGCCAGGGGGACCCCACCCTACGAGCAGTACTTC. Amino acid sequence: CASSQVARGTPPYEQYF.